This TCR beta chain originates from a study of spatial heterogeneity in lung cancer. Study-level background: Matched bulk RNA-seq gave a T cell module score that correlated strongly with tumor-region TCR transcript counts.

The time point here: sample taken at primary tumor resection. The donors were 65 to 85 patients with non-small cell lung cancer that was early-stage and untreated. Sequencing covered unsorted whole RNA taken from tumor, nontumor lung or frozen PBMC. One entry per CDR3 protein, called by TCRdb with MiXCR from the 5' RACE reads. The sample lists about 2,700 distinct CDR3 sequences; 11% were seen once. The CDR3 totals 14 residues. The germline V gene encodes CDR1 MGHDK and CDR2 SYGVNS. J lost 5 bases, V lost 7 bases, and 10 bases had no gene match. Broader study findings: Counts of expanded alpha and beta TCRs within tumors tracked the tumor nonsynonymous mutation count.

This clonotype counts as medium-sized. Antigen specificity is unknown. The origin of this receptor is a female donor with early-stage non-small cell lung cancer. This sequence joins TRBV25-1 and TRBJ1-1, with 7 positions matching TRBD1. Sequenced material: lung tumor tissue, taken at surgery. The CDR3 here is CASTQTGRGTEAFF. The CDR3 nucleotides read TGTGCCAGCACTCAGACAGGGCGGGGGACTGAAGCTTTCTTT.